This T cell receptor beta chain was obtained from a study of T-cell memory formation after mild COVID-19. Study-wide results and limits: Day 15 to 85 contracting clones showed balanced CD4/CD8; day 15 to 37 expanders favored CD4+.

TCRdb independently ran MiXCR on the 5' RACE reads; one entry per CDR3 protein. The sample contains roughly 250,000 distinct CDR3 sequences, about a sixth of which appear only once. Comment on this clonotype: The antigen is undetermined.

The CDR3 length is 11 residues. Germline V gene sequence: CDR1 SEHNR, CDR2 FQNEAQ (reference sequence). Trimming removed 10 bases from V and 10 bases from J, with 14 bases in between. This TCR was recovered from a man younger than 35 who had mild COVID-19 (a few samples of this study predate the infection). Cell type and time point are not known. Material for sequencing was PBMCs or a T cell subset sorted from them (not recorded which). The J gene is TRBJ2-1, the V gene TRBV7-9; D is unresolved. CDR3: CATDYGGEQFF. DNA of the CDR3: TGTGCCACCGATTACGGTGGAGAGCAGTTCTTC.